The rows below give T cell receptor beta chains drawn from one sample of a study of post-analysis software for immune sequencing data. TCRdb reprocessed the PCR reads with MiXCR, giving one entry per CDR3 protein. The data show some 500,000 distinct CDR3 sequences, roughly 45% seen once. Sequencing was performed on blood. These receptor sequences come from a girl aged 10-17 years with multiple sclerosis. Each CDR3 is given with its conserved first and last residue. The D gene is left open where the match is weak. The size field is filled for only some rows; it gives once, few, many or a size class.

>once|TRBD2|TRBJ2-7|TRBV5-1
TGCGCCAGCAGCGCGGAACTAGCGGACTACAATGAGCAGTACTTC
CASSAELADYNEQYF
>.|.|TRBJ2-7|TRBV20-1
TGCAGTGTTCGGGCTTTGAGCTCCTACGAGCAGTACTTC
CSVRALSSYEQYF
>.|.|TRBJ2-1|TRBV7-3
TGTGCCAGCAGCTTAACAGGGGAGCAATCCTACAATGAGCAGTTCTTC
CASSLTGEQSYNEQFF
>.|.|TRBJ1-2|TRBV29-1
TGCAGCGTTGGACCCCAGGAAAATGGCTACACCTTC
CSVGPQENGYTF
>.|.|TRBJ2-3|TRBV6-6
TGTGCCAGCAGTTACAATCCCCGGACAGATACGCAGTATTTT
CASSYNPRTDTQYF
>.|.|TRBJ1-2|TRBV20-1
TGCAGTGCCCTTCCTTCGCTAAGTGCCTCCTATGGCTACACCTTC
CSALPSLSASYGYTF
>.|.|TRBJ1-2|TRBV10-3
TGTGCCATCAGTGACCAACGGCGGGGGAAGGAGGGTGGCTACACCTTC
CAISDQRRGKEGGYTF
>.|.|TRBJ2-1|TRBV20-1
TGCAGTGCTAGTCAAGCGCCTTCCTACAATGAGCAGTTCTTC
CSASQAPSYNEQFF
>.|TRBD1|TRBJ2-7|TRBV12-3/TRBV12-4
TGTGCCAGCAGTTTGAACGGACAGGTTAGCTCCTACGAGCAGTACTTC
CASSLNGQVSSYEQYF
>few|.|TRBJ2-7|TRBV20-1
TGCAGTGCTAGTTCCACGAGTGAAGAGCAGTACTTC
CSASSTSEEQYF
>once|.|TRBJ1-4|TRBV10-3
TGTGCCATCAGCAACGACATAAATGAAAAACTGTTTTTT
CAISNDINEKLFF
>.|.|TRBJ1-1|TRBV11-2
TGTGCCAGCAGCTGGCGGACAGCCGTGAACACTGAAGCTTTCTTT
CASSWRTAVNTEAFF
>.|TRBD2|TRBJ2-1|TRBV20-1
TGCAGTGCCCGACCGTCCGGGAGGGGCTCCTACAATGAGCAGTTCTTC
CSARPSGRGSYNEQFF
>.|TRBD2|TRBJ2-5|TRBV20-1
TGCAGTGCCCCTAGCGGGGGGGCCGAGGAGACCCAGTACTTC
CSAPSGGAEETQYF
>few|.|TRBJ2-4|TRBV29-1
TGCAGCGTTGAAAGAATGCTAGCCAAAAACATTCAGTACTTC
CSVERMLAKNIQYF
>many|.|TRBJ2-1|TRBV28
TGTGCCAGCAGTTGGGGTGGAAGGGATGAGCAGTTCTTC
CASSWGGRDEQFF
>few|.|TRBJ2-3|TRBV5-1
TGCGCCAGCAGCTTAACCGGGACCAGTGCAGATACGCAGTATTTT
CASSLTGTSADTQYF
>.|.|TRBJ2-7|TRBV29-1
TGCAGCGTGGGAGGGGGGGTCTACGAGCAGTACTTC
CSVGGGVYEQYF
>.|.|TRBJ1-2|TRBV4-3
TGCGCCAGCGGCCAATATCGGGGCAGCAGCTATGGCTACACCTTC
CASGQYRGSSYGYTF
>.|TRBD1|TRBJ2-1|TRBV9
TGTGCCAGCAGCGTGGGACAGCTCAATGAGCAGTTCTTC
CASSVGQLNEQFF
>.|.|TRBJ2-2|TRBV11-2
TGTGCCAGCAGCCCCTTGGCCGGAGCCAAGGGTACCGGGGAGCTGTTTTTT
CASSPLAGAKGTGELFF
>.|.|TRBJ2-1|TRBV6-1
TGTGCCAGCAGTTTTGTTGGTCTTCGCAATGAGCAGTTCTTC
CASSFVGLRNEQFF
>few|TRBD1|TRBJ2-1|TRBV4-3
TGCGCCAGCAGCCAAGGAATGGCCAACAGGGGGCGCGACTACAATGAGCAGTTCTTC
CASSQGMANRGRDYNEQFF
>few|.|TRBJ1-2|TRBV15
TGTGCCACCAGCAGATTGGCAGGAAACTATGGCTACACCTTC
CATSRLAGNYGYTF
>.|TRBD1|TRBJ2-3|TRBV28
TGTGCCAGCAGTCCACTTGACAGGGTTGGAACAGATACGCAGTATTTT
CASSPLDRVGTDTQYF
>.|.|TRBJ2-1|TRBV25-1
TGTGCAAGCAAGTCTAGTCTCCCGTACAATGAGCAGTTCTTC
CASKSSLPYNEQFF
>.|TRBD1|TRBJ1-2|TRBV20-1
TGCAGTCCTAAGCTCCCCGGACAGGGCTATGGCTACACCTTC
CSPKLPGQGYGYTF
>once|TRBD2|TRBJ2-1|TRBV6-4
TGTGCCAGCATTTTAGCGGGAGGAGGTGATGAGCAGTTCTTC
CASILAGGGDEQFF
>few|.|TRBJ1-6|TRBV7-3
TGTGCCAGCGGGACGGCCAATTCACCCCTCCACTTT
CASGTANSPLHF
>.|.|TRBJ2-7|TRBV5-1
TGCGCCAGCAGCTCGAGCCGGGACCTTTGTTACGAGCAGTACTTC
CASSSSRDLCYEQYF
>.|.|TRBJ1-5|TRBV29-1
TGCAGCGTACAGGATAGCAGTCAGCCCCAGCATTTT
CSVQDSSQPQHF
>.|.|TRBJ2-3|TRBV20-1
TGCAGTGCTAGCTCGCCCGGGGACACAGATACGCAGTATTTT
CSASSPGDTDTQYF
>few|TRBD2|TRBJ2-1|TRBV7-7
TGTGCTAGCAGCCCCGTAATAGCGGGAGAGGAGCAGTTCTTC
CASSPVIAGEEQFF
>.|.|TRBJ2-1|TRBV9
TGTGCCAGCAGCGTAGGTCCGGGAGACTTGGATAAGCAGTTCTTC
CASSVGPGDLDKQFF
>once|.|TRBJ1-5|TRBV7-9
TGTGCCAGCAGCCCGGGGGCAGGCTTCGGTCAGCCCCAGCATTTT
CASSPGAGFGQPQHF
>.|.|TRBJ1-1|TRBV27
TGTGCCAGCAGTTTATTGGGGGCCACTGAAGCTTTCTTT
CASSLLGATEAFF
>few|.|TRBJ2-1|TRBV28
TGTGCCAGCAGTTCACCAACCTCCTCGTACAATGAGCAGTTCTTC
CASSSPTSSYNEQFF
>few|.|TRBJ1-2|TRBV4-2
TGTGCCAGCAGCCAATCGGACACACCTAGCTACACCTTC
CASSQSDTPSYTF
>.|.|TRBJ2-1|TRBV5-1
TGCGCCAGCTGGGACTTCTCTTACAATGAGCAGTTCTTC
CASWDFSYNEQFF
>few|TRBD2|TRBJ2-7|TRBV4-1
TGCGCCAGCAGCCAAGGCGAGCGGGAGGCCTCCTACGAGCAGTACTTC
CASSQGEREASYEQYF
>once|TRBD2|TRBJ2-1|TRBV28
TGTGCCTGCAGTCGGATCGGGGGGAGGGCAACTCTAGCGGGAAGTGAGCAGTTCTTC
CACSRIGGRATLAGSEQFF
>.|TRBD1|TRBJ1-3|TRBV12-3/TRBV12-4
TGTGCCAGCAGACCCGAGGGACAGCTCACTGGAAACACCATATATTTT
CASRPEGQLTGNTIYF
>few|.|TRBJ2-3|TRBV2
TGTGCCTTCTTGCCGAGGTCCGTCGATACGCAGTATTTT
CAFLPRSVDTQYF
>.|.|TRBJ2-3|TRBV9
TGTGCCAGCAGCTCGGGACTTACCACAGATACGCAGTATTTT
CASSSGLTTDTQYF
>.|TRBD2|TRBJ2-7|TRBV5-1
TGCGCCAGCCGCTCAAGCCTAACGGGGGGACCCTACGAGCAGTACTTC
CASRSSLTGGPYEQYF
>.|.|TRBJ2-1|TRBV7-9
TGTGCCAGCAGCCCGACAGCGAGCTCCTACAATGAGCAGTTCTTC
CASSPTASSYNEQFF
>few|TRBD2|TRBJ2-5|TRBV10-3
TGTGCCATCAGTGAGTCGACTAGCGGGAGGGCCCGTGGGGAGACCCAGTACTTC
CAISESTSGRARGETQYF
>.|.|TRBJ2-3|TRBV5-1
TGCGCCAGCAGCTTGGGGCTAGCCCACACAGATACGCAGTATTTT
CASSLGLAHTDTQYF
>.|.|TRBJ2-5|TRBV28
TGTGCCAGCAGCTTTTCCGGGACGGAGCAAGAGACCCAGTACTTC
CASSFSGTEQETQYF
>.|TRBD1|TRBJ2-1|TRBV18
TGTGCCAGCTCACCAGTTCCGGGACAGGGTGCCTACAATGAGCAGTTCTTC
CASSPVPGQGAYNEQFF
>.|TRBD2|TRBJ2-7|TRBV6-4
TGTGCCAGCAGCCCTTCGGCTAGCGGGGTTTACGAGCAGTACTTC
CASSPSASGVYEQYF
>.|TRBD2|TRBJ2-3|TRBV27
TGTGCCAGCAGTCTCGGGACTACCACAGATACGCAGTATTTT
CASSLGTTTDTQYF
>.|TRBD1|TRBJ2-1|TRBV6-2/TRBV6-3
TGTGCCAGCAGCCCAGGGACAGGCGAATTCTACAATGAGCAGTTCTTC
CASSPGTGEFYNEQFF
>few|TRBD1|TRBJ2-1|TRBV29-1
TGCAGCGTTTGGGGTCGGACAGGGGGCTGGAACAATGAGCAGTTCTTC
CSVWGRTGGWNNEQFF
>.|.|TRBJ2-3|TRBV15
TGTGCCACCAGCAGAGTAACAGATACGCAGTATTTT
CATSRVTDTQYF